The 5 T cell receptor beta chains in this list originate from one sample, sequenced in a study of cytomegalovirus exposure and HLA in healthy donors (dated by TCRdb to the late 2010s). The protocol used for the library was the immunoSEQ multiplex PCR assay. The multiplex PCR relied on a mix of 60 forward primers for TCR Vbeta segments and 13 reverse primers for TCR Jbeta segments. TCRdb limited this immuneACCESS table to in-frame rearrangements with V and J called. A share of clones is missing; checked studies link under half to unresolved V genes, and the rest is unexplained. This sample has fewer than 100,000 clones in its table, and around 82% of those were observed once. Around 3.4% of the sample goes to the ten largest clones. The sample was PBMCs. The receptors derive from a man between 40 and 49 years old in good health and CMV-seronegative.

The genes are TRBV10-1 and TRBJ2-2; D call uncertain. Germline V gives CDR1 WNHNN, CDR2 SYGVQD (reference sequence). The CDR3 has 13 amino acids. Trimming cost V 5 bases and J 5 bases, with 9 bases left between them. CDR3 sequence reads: CASSLQLTGELFF. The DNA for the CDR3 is TGCGCCAGCAGTTTACAGTTGACCGGGGAGCTGTTTTTT.

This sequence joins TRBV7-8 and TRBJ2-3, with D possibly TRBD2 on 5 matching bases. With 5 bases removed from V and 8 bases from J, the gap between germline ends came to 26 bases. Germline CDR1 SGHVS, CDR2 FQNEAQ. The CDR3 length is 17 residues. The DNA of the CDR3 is TGTGCCAGCAGCCAAGAACAGAACCCGGGAAGTGTTGGTACGCAGTATTTT. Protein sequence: CASSQEQNPGSVGTQYF.

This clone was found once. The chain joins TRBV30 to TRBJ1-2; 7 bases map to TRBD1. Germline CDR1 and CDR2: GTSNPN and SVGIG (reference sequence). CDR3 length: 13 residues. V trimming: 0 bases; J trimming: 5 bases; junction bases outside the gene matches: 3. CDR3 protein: CAWSVLQGYGYTF. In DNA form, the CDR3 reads TGTGCCTGGAGTGTACTACAGGGGTATGGCTACACCTTC. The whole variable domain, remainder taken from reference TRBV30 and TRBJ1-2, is SQTIHQWPATLVQPVGSPLSLECTVEGTSNPNLYWYRQAAGRGLQLLFYSVGIGQISSEVPQNLSASRPQDRQFILSSKKLLLSDSGFYLCAWSVLQGYGYTFGSGTRLTVV.

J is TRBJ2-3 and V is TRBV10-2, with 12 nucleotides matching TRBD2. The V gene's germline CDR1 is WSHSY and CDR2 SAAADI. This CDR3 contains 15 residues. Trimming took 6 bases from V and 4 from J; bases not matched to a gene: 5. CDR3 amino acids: CASRKLAGGADTQYF. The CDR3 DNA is TGCGCCAGCAGGAAACTAGCGGGAGGCGCAGATACGCAGTATTTT.

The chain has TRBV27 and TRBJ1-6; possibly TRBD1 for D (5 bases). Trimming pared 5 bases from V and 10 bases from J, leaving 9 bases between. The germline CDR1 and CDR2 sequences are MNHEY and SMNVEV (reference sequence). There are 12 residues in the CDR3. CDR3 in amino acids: CASSQGRSPLHF. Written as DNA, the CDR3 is TGTGCCAGCAGTCAGGGCCGATCACCCCTCCACTTT.